This T cell receptor (beta chain) was found in a study of shared clonotypes between healthy human individuals. V lost 5 bases and J 7 bases, leaving 14 bases between the germline ends. The germline V gene has CDR1 SGHDN and CDR2 FVKESK. This CDR3 is built from 14 residues. CD4+ cell separation produced CD45RA+ naive and CD45RA-negative memory subsets. Using immunoSEQ multiplex PCR, the repertoire was profiled, and TCRdb retains in-frame clones only, with some absent. The repertoire consists of 2 million to 2.5 million clones, with 85% to 95% occurring once and the leading ten covering about 0.39%. The sample was naive CD4+ T cells from PBMCs. Subset described: CD45RA+ positively selected. This clonotype originated in a man aged 18-30 years in good health. Some clones in this sample may be carry-over from other donors' samples. V usage is TRBV14 and J usage is TRBJ1-4; D is unresolved. CDR3 residues: CASSSLGWGEKLFF. The DNA of the CDR3 is TGTGCCAGCAGCTCTCTCGGCTGGGGTGAAAAACTGTTTTTT.